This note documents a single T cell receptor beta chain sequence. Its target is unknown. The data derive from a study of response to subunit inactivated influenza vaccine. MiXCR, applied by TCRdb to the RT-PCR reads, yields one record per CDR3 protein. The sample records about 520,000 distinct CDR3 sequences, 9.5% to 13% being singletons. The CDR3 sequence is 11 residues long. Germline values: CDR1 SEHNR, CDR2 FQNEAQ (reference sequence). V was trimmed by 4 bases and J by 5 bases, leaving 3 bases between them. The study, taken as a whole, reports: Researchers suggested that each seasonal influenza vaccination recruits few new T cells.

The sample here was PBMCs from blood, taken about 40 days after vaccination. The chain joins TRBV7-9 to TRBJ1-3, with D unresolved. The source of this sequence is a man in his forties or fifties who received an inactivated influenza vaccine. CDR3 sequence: CASSSRNTIYF. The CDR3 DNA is TGTGCCAGCAGCTCGCGAAACACCATATATTTT.